Listed below are T cell receptor beta chains from one sample, sequenced in a study of blood T cell repertoires in COVID-19. Sequencing was performed with immunoSEQ multiplex PCR; in TCRdb, only in-frame clones are kept and a portion is missing. Among approximately 480,000 clones listed, roughly 90% were seen once. Sequencing was carried out using PBMCs or T cells enriched from blood (not recorded which). Receptors originate from a woman younger than 35 who had recovered from COVID-19. Both conserved end residues are part of each CDR3. A D gene is named only where the DNA matches it firmly. A row's size may be missing; if present it is once, few, many or a size class.

clone size	D gene	V gene	J gene	CDR3 DNA	CDR3 protein
.	.	TRBV13	TRBJ2-4	TGTGCCAGCAGCTTAGGGGCAGGGAGGGGGAACATTCAGTACTTC	CASSLGAGRGNIQYF
.	.	TRBV7-9	TRBJ2-5	TGTGCCAGCAGCTTAGATGGGGGCCGCGGGGAGACCCAGTACTTC	CASSLDGGRGETQYF
once	TRBD1	TRBV18	TRBJ2-7	TGTGCCAGCTCACCCCGAGACAGGGGCGAGCAGTACTTC	CASSPRDRGEQYF
.	.	TRBV6-7	TRBJ1-4	TGTGCCAGCAGTTATTCCGACAGTACAACTAATGAAAAACTGTTTTTT	CASSYSDSTTNEKLFF
.	TRBD1	TRBV30	TRBJ1-6	TGTGCCTGGGTCTCGGGGGACAGTAATTCACCCCTCCACTTT	CAWVSGDSNSPLHF
.	TRBD1	TRBV18	TRBJ2-7	TGTGCCAGCTCACCACTGGGACAGGGGGCATTGCGTAGTGAGCAGTACTTC	CASSPLGQGALRSEQYF
.	.	TRBV7-3	TRBJ1-2	TGTGCCAGCAGCTTACGCACCCTACAGGGAGACGTTGGCTACACCTTC	CASSLRTLQGDVGYTF
.	.	TRBV21-1	TRBJ1-4	TGTGCCAGCAGCAGCCTCCTCCGGGACAGGGACGAAAAACTGTTTTTT	CASSSLLRDRDEKLFF
.	.	TRBV5-1	TRBJ2-2	TGCGCCAGCAGCCCCGGGACTGAGAACACCGGGGAGCTGTTTTTT	CASSPGTENTGELFF
.	TRBD1	TRBV10-1	TRBJ1-1	TGCGCCAGCAGTGAGTACAGGGGCACTGAAGCTTTCTTT	CASSEYRGTEAFF
once	.	TRBV5-6	TRBJ2-7	TGTGCCAGCAGTCTGGACAGAACCTACGAGCAGTACTTC	CASSLDRTYEQYF
once	.	TRBV18	TRBJ2-7	TGTGCCAGCTCAAGGGGTTCCGGACAGACGATATACGAGCAGTACTTC	CASSRGSGQTIYEQYF
.	.	TRBV29-1	TRBJ1-1	TGCAGCGTAAACGAGATCAAGACTGAAGCTTTCTTT	CSVNEIKTEAFF
once	TRBD1	TRBV28	TRBJ1-2	TGTGCCAGCACCACGGGACAGGGGGCTCGGGGTGGCTACACCTTC	CASTTGQGARGGYTF
.	.	TRBV5-1	TRBJ1-2	TGCGCCAGCAGCTTGGATTTCGGTCTTGGTTATGGCTACACCTTC	CASSLDFGLGYGYTF
.	.	TRBV27	TRBJ1-4	TGTGCCAGCAGTTCTGGGGCACCAACTAATGAAAAACTGTTTTTT	CASSSGAPTNEKLFF
few	.	TRBV5-6	TRBJ1-3	TGTGCCAGCAGCTCAGGGGTGGAGGGAAACACCATATATTTT	CASSSGVEGNTIYF
.	TRBD1	TRBV19	TRBJ1-1	TGTGCCAGTAGTATCGGACAGGGGACGCGAACTTTCTTT	CASSIGQGTRTFF
.	.	TRBV30	TRBJ1-1	TGTGCCTGGAGTGTACTACGATCGTGGGAGGGTGAAGCTTTCTTT	CAWSVLRSWEGEAFF
.	TRBD1	TRBV10-2	TRBJ1-2	TGCGCCAGCAGTGATGGCGGCAGGGGGCTGGGGGGCTACACCTTC	CASSDGGRGLGGYTF
.	TRBD1	TRBV5-3	TRBJ1-1	TGTGCCAGAAGCAAGCGGGACAGGGGGCTGGGGAACACTGAAGCTTTCTTT	CARSKRDRGLGNTEAFF
.	TRBD1	TRBV7-2	TRBJ2-7	TGTGCCAGCAGCCAAAGATCCGGGACAGCCTCCGAGCAGTACTTC	CASSQRSGTASEQYF
.	.	TRBV5-1	TRBJ2-1	TGCGCCAGCAGCTTGGAGGGTGGGACCAACAGGGTATCCCTGTTCTTC	CASSLEGGTNRVSLFF
.	TRBD2	TRBV5-1	TRBJ2-3	TGCGCCAGCAGCTTGGGAAGCGGGGGGGCTGGGACAGATACGCAGTATTTT	CASSLGSGGAGTDTQYF
.	.	TRBV1	TRBJ2-5	TGCACCAGCAGCCAAGAACGGGCTAGCGGGGGATTCTACCAAGAGACCCAGTACTTC	CTSSQERASGGFYQETQYF
.	TRBD1	TRBV5-6	TRBJ1-3	TGTGCCAGCAGCGCAGGGACAGGATGGTTCGGAAACACCATATATTTT	CASSAGTGWFGNTIYF
once	.	TRBV4-1	TRBJ1-1	TGCGCCAGCAGCCTACCAACACGTAACACTGAAGCTTTCTTT	CASSLPTRNTEAFF
once	TRBD1	TRBV19	TRBJ1-1	TGTGCCACGTTAGACAGGGGTGATGGTGAAGCTTTCTTT	CATLDRGDGEAFF
.	TRBD1	TRBV30	TRBJ2-5	TGTGCCTGGAACAACAGGGGATCGGAGACCCAGTACTTC	CAWNNRGSETQYF
.	.	TRBV7-2	TRBJ2-4	TGTGCCAGCAGCCCTGGGGGCCGCCAAAACATTCAGTACTTC	CASSPGGRQNIQYF
.	TRBD1	TRBV5-4	TRBJ1-3	TGTGCCAGCAGCCCCCCCGCGGGACAGGGAGGGAACACCATATATTTT	CASSPPAGQGGNTIYF
once	.	TRBV5-1	TRBJ2-1	TGCGCCAGCAGCTTGGTGGGAGAGTCCTACAATGAGCAGTTCTTC	CASSLVGESYNEQFF
.	TRBD1	TRBV7-2	TRBJ2-3	TGTGCCAGCAGCTTATCGACAGGGGGGGCAGATACGCAGTATTTT	CASSLSTGGADTQYF
.	.	TRBV5-6	TRBJ1-2	TGTGCCAGCAGCCCAGGGGCAGAAGGCTACACCTTC	CASSPGAEGYTF
.	TRBD1	TRBV9	TRBJ2-5	TGTGCCAGCAGCGTTGGTCCTGACAGGGTGGAGACCCAGTACTTC	CASSVGPDRVETQYF
.	.	TRBV15	TRBJ1-4	TGTGCCACCAGCAGAGGGGCGGGGGCCCACAATGAAAAACTGTTTTTT	CATSRGAGAHNEKLFF
.	TRBD2	TRBV3-1/TRBV3-2	TRBJ2-3	TGTGCCAGCAGCCTTGTTACTAGCGGGGATGAGGGAGATACGCAGTATTTT	CASSLVTSGDEGDTQYF
.	.	TRBV19	TRBJ1-1	TGTGCCAGTAGTATTAGGGGCCGAAGGGACACTGAAGCTTTCTTT	CASSIRGRRDTEAFF
once	TRBD1	TRBV5-1	TRBJ1-1	TGCGCCAGCAGCGAACGCTGGCCGGGACAGGCCACGCCGAACACTGAAGCTTTCTTT	CASSERWPGQATPNTEAFF
.	.	TRBV28	TRBJ2-3	TGTGCCACCATAAAAGGGGATGGGACAGATACGCAGTATTTT	CATIKGDGTDTQYF
once	.	TRBV7-2	TRBJ1-4	TGTGCCAGCAGCCCCCCGTCGGGAAAACTGTTTTTT	CASSPPSGKLFF
few	.	TRBV27	TRBJ1-2	TGTGCCAGCAGTCCCCAGGGGAGTATCTATGGCTACACCTTC	CASSPQGSIYGYTF
.	TRBD2	TRBV9	TRBJ2-3	TGTGCCAGCAGCGAGCGGGACCTCACAGATACGCAGTATTTT	CASSERDLTDTQYF
.	.	TRBV5-1	TRBJ2-1	TGCGCCAGCAGCTTGGGACTTAACAATGAGCAGTTCTTC	CASSLGLNNEQFF
.	.	TRBV7-8	TRBJ2-6	TGTGCCAGCAGCTTAGCTGGGGCCTCTGGGGCCAACGTCCTGACTTTC	CASSLAGASGANVLTF
.	.	TRBV5-1	TRBJ1-2	TGCGCCAGCAGCCTCGGCGGGGTAGGGGATTTAACCTTC	CASSLGGVGDLTF
.	TRBD1	TRBV19	TRBJ1-2	TGTGCCAGTAGCCGTATCCCCGGGACAGGGGGAAACTATGGCTACACCTTC	CASSRIPGTGGNYGYTF
.	.	TRBV7-9	TRBJ1-1	TGTGCCAGCAGCCTAGGACAGCACACTGAAGCTTTCTTT	CASSLGQHTEAFF
.	.	TRBV3-1/TRBV3-2	TRBJ1-3	TGTGCCAGCAGCCCACGCCCTTCCGGGGGGACTGGAAACACCATATATTTT	CASSPRPSGGTGNTIYF
.	.	TRBV9	TRBJ1-2	TGTGCCAGCAGCGTAGTAGGGAGTGACTATGGCTACACCTTC	CASSVVGSDYGYTF
.	.	TRBV5-6	TRBJ1-2	TGTGCCAGCAGCTTGGTGTTGCGACAGGTATGGAATGGCTACACCTTC	CASSLVLRQVWNGYTF
.	.	TRBV2	TRBJ1-5	TGTGCCAGCAGTGAGGGGAGGGTAGGCAATCAGCCCCAGCATTTT	CASSEGRVGNQPQHF
.	.	TRBV10-3	TRBJ1-1	TGTGCCATCAGTGGCACAAGGAAAGGGGACACTGAAGCTTTCTTT	CAISGTRKGDTEAFF